This T cell receptor beta chain is drawn from a study of blood T cell repertoires in COVID-19 (dated by TCRdb to 2019 to 2021). Regarding the complete study: Samples covering the acute and convalescent phases of COVID-19 were provided by collaborators in the United States, Italy and Spain. Where available, HLA class I and class II types were obtained from metadata supplied by the sample provider rather than from assay-based typing. Deeply sampled blood TCRbeta repertoires from subjects exposed to, actively infected with, or recovered from COVID-19 were included in the dataset. The repertoires were released in a freely available public database intended as a resource for research on the immune response to SARS-CoV-2. The samples were drawn from the first 160 participants of the ongoing ImmuneRACE study and from 950 to 1,500 subjects provided by 6 global collaborators. Sample metadata almost always included a de-identified subject ID, COVID-19 status, age in years and sex. The material from the prospective study consisted of cDNA or gDNA derived from T cells, B-cell-depleted T cells, or PBMCs.

Collaborating institutions collected whole blood in K2EDTA tubes following their own protocols. Collaborator samples were shipped for TCRbeta analysis as frozen whole blood, isolated PBMCs, or DNA extracted from either sample type. A note on this clone: It lacks a known antigen. The sample holds no much larger clone one base away, and base qualities are not on file.

Trimming takes 3 bases from V and 0 bases from J, and the germline ends sit 5 bases apart. Counted from cysteine to phenylalanine, this CDR3 has 13 amino acids. Only CDR3 DNA is held: 39 bases, read in frame from base 1. Beyond this particular receptor, the publication reports: How much clinical and demographic metadata was included differed by source and by participant, and the metadata was provided uncurated.

TCRbeta CDR3 regions were amplified from genomic DNA using the immunoSEQ Assay, a bias-controlled multiplex PCR. The paper's processing steps were these. The number of nucleated cells in each sample was estimated by amplification of reference gene primers within the assay. To quantify the absolute abundance of each unique TCRbeta CDR3 rearrangement, sequence reads were collapsed and filtered. For each sample, productive Simpson clonality was calculated by taking the square root of Simpson's diversity index across productive rearrangements. As stored in TCRdb, this immuneACCESS dataset retains in-frame rearrangements with V and J assigned. A fraction of the clones does not appear; measured against another copy, unresolved V genes explain less than half of the discrepancy, and the remainder lacks a known reason. V and J calls plus clone size are reproduced from that table; the DNA served to infer D and trimming. The sample includes roughly 60,000 clones, with around 84% observed a single time. The ten largest clones take up approximately 5.6% of the sample.

The clonotype was recovered from a woman aged 55-70 years with acute or convalescent COVID-19. The chain was built from TRBV12-3 or TRBV12-4 and TRBJ1-1, with the D gene not clear enough to name. The material sequenced was peripheral blood. The CDR3 reads CASSLRLNTEAFF. Here is the DNA: TGTGCCAGCAGTTTGAGGCTGAACACTGAAGCTTTCTTT.